These T cell receptor beta chains were read from a single sample in a study of cytomegalovirus exposure and HLA in healthy donors. TCRdb keeps only in-frame clones here, not all; method: immunoSEQ multiplex PCR. This table holds over 150,000 clones, approximately 80% found once. Sequenced material: PBMCs. All receptors derive from a boy aged 5-17 years in good health and CMV-seronegative. Each CDR3 is given with its conserved first and last residue. The D gene is left open where the match is weak. Some rows have no size entry. The others give once, few or many, or a class for an expanded clone.

j_call: TRBJ1-4; clone_size: few; d_call: .; v_call: TRBV21-1; cdr3_nt: TGTGCCAGCAACAGGGGTGAAAAACTGTTTTTT; cdr3_aa: CASNRGEKLFF
j_call: TRBJ2-1; clone_size: .; d_call: .; v_call: TRBV7-3; cdr3_nt: TGTGCCAGCAGCTTAGGGGGGAGCCCCTACAATGAGCAGTTCTTC; cdr3_aa: CASSLGGSPYNEQFF
j_call: TRBJ2-7; clone_size: .; d_call: .; v_call: TRBV10-1; cdr3_nt: TGCGCCAGCAGTGAGTCCCCGTTCTACGAGCAGTACTTC; cdr3_aa: CASSESPFYEQYF
j_call: TRBJ1-1; clone_size: .; d_call: .; v_call: TRBV5-4; cdr3_nt: TGTGCCAGCAGCTTCTCCGGGACTGAAGCTTTCTTT; cdr3_aa: CASSFSGTEAFF
j_call: TRBJ1-4; clone_size: .; d_call: TRBD1; v_call: TRBV5-6; cdr3_nt: TGTGCCAGCAGCTTTCAAGGGACAGGGGAGAAAAATGAAAAACTGTTTTTT; cdr3_aa: CASSFQGTGEKNEKLFF
j_call: TRBJ2-1; clone_size: .; d_call: .; v_call: TRBV4-2; cdr3_nt: TGTGCCAGCAGCCAAGAAGCATCCTACAATGAGCAGTTCTTC; cdr3_aa: CASSQEASYNEQFF
j_call: TRBJ1-3; clone_size: .; d_call: .; v_call: TRBV9; cdr3_nt: TGTGCCAGCAGCTTTAACAGGGACATCTCTGGAAACACCATATATTTT; cdr3_aa: CASSFNRDISGNTIYF
j_call: TRBJ2-3; clone_size: .; d_call: .; v_call: TRBV9; cdr3_nt: TGTGCCAGCAGCGGGGAGATCGGGGCGCAGTATTTT; cdr3_aa: CASSGEIGAQYF
j_call: TRBJ1-2; clone_size: .; d_call: TRBD1; v_call: TRBV7-9; cdr3_nt: TGTGCCAGCAGCTTATTAGAGGAGGTGATCACAGGGGGCTTTGGCTACACCTTC; cdr3_aa: CASSLLEEVITGGFGYTF
j_call: TRBJ2-1; clone_size: .; d_call: TRBD2; v_call: TRBV6-1; cdr3_nt: TGTGCCAGCAGTGACCCTAGCGGGTCACCCTACAATGAGCAGTTCTTC; cdr3_aa: CASSDPSGSPYNEQFF
j_call: TRBJ2-5; clone_size: once; d_call: TRBD1; v_call: TRBV18; cdr3_nt: TGTGCCAGCTCACCATGGGACAGGCCTCAAGAGACCCAGTACTTC; cdr3_aa: CASSPWDRPQETQYF
j_call: TRBJ2-6; clone_size: .; d_call: .; v_call: TRBV27; cdr3_nt: TGTGCCAGCAGTTTGACAGGAACCTCTGGGGCCAACGTCCTGACTTTC; cdr3_aa: CASSLTGTSGANVLTF
j_call: TRBJ2-3; clone_size: .; d_call: .; v_call: TRBV9; cdr3_nt: TGTGCCAGCAGCGTAGCTGATACGCAGTATTTT; cdr3_aa: CASSVADTQYF
j_call: TRBJ2-7; clone_size: .; d_call: .; v_call: TRBV13; cdr3_nt: TGTGCCAGCAGCTCAGGGACTCTGGCCTACGAGCAGTACTTC; cdr3_aa: CASSSGTLAYEQYF
j_call: TRBJ1-2; clone_size: .; d_call: .; v_call: TRBV5-1; cdr3_nt: TGCGCCAGCAGCTTACCGGGACAAACTAACTATGGCTACACCTTC; cdr3_aa: CASSLPGQTNYGYTF
j_call: TRBJ1-2; clone_size: .; d_call: TRBD1; v_call: TRBV15; cdr3_nt: TGTGCCACCAGCAGAGACGGACAGGGATTCGCCTACACCTTC; cdr3_aa: CATSRDGQGFAYTF
j_call: TRBJ1-5; clone_size: .; d_call: .; v_call: TRBV6-8; cdr3_nt: TGTGCCAAATTCAGGGCGTTACATCAGCCCCAGCATTTT; cdr3_aa: CAKFRALHQPQHF
j_call: TRBJ2-4; clone_size: .; d_call: TRBD2; v_call: TRBV19; cdr3_nt: TGTGCCAGTAGTATAGGGGGGGGGTCCAAAAACATTCAGTACTTC; cdr3_aa: CASSIGGGSKNIQYF
j_call: TRBJ2-1; clone_size: once; d_call: TRBD2; v_call: TRBV5-4; cdr3_nt: TGTGCCAGCAGCGACCTAAGGGGACTAGATTACAATGAGCAGTTCTTC; cdr3_aa: CASSDLRGLDYNEQFF
j_call: TRBJ1-6; clone_size: once; d_call: TRBD1; v_call: TRBV5-1; cdr3_nt: TGCGCCAGCAGCTTCGAGGGACAGAATTCACCCCTCCACTTT; cdr3_aa: CASSFEGQNSPLHF
j_call: TRBJ1-2; clone_size: .; d_call: .; v_call: TRBV6-6; cdr3_nt: TGTGCCAGCAGTTACAGGGGAAGAAACTATGGCTACACCTTC; cdr3_aa: CASSYRGRNYGYTF
j_call: TRBJ1-1; clone_size: .; d_call: .; v_call: TRBV29-1; cdr3_nt: TGCAGCGTTACCCGGGGGGGGGCGAACACTGAAGCTTTCTTT; cdr3_aa: CSVTRGGANTEAFF
j_call: TRBJ1-3; clone_size: .; d_call: .; v_call: TRBV18; cdr3_nt: TGTGCCAGCTCCCAACAAGACAGTTACTCTGGAAACACCATATATTTT; cdr3_aa: CASSQQDSYSGNTIYF
j_call: TRBJ2-4; clone_size: few; d_call: .; v_call: TRBV29-1; cdr3_nt: TGCAGCGTTGATCCGGGAAGGGACATTCAGTACTTC; cdr3_aa: CSVDPGRDIQYF
j_call: TRBJ2-1; clone_size: .; d_call: .; v_call: TRBV27; cdr3_nt: TGTGCCAGCAGTTTATACGCGGGCCTCTACAATGAGCAGTTCTTC; cdr3_aa: CASSLYAGLYNEQFF
j_call: TRBJ2-5; clone_size: .; d_call: TRBD2; v_call: TRBV18; cdr3_nt: TGTGCCAGCTCACCCCTCGGGCTAGCGGGGGAGACCCAGTACTTC; cdr3_aa: CASSPLGLAGETQYF
j_call: TRBJ1-1; clone_size: .; d_call: TRBD1; v_call: TRBV2; cdr3_nt: TGTGCCAGCAGTGGGGACAGTTCTGAAGCTTTCTTT; cdr3_aa: CASSGDSSEAFF
j_call: TRBJ2-7; clone_size: .; d_call: TRBD1; v_call: TRBV5-6; cdr3_nt: TGTGCCAGCAGCTTGGAGGGACAGGGCTGGGGCTACGAGCAGTACTTC; cdr3_aa: CASSLEGQGWGYEQYF
j_call: TRBJ1-2; clone_size: .; d_call: .; v_call: TRBV13; cdr3_nt: TGTGCCAGCAGCGGGCAGGGTAATCTCTATGGCTACACCTTC; cdr3_aa: CASSGQGNLYGYTF
j_call: TRBJ1-1; clone_size: .; d_call: .; v_call: TRBV19; cdr3_nt: TGTGCCAGTAGTTTGGGGGGGTTCACTGAAGCTTTCTTT; cdr3_aa: CASSLGGFTEAFF
j_call: TRBJ1-6; clone_size: .; d_call: TRBD1; v_call: TRBV30; cdr3_nt: TGTGCCTGGCGACCAGGGGGCTGGAATTCACCCCTCCACTTT; cdr3_aa: CAWRPGGWNSPLHF
j_call: TRBJ2-5; clone_size: .; d_call: .; v_call: TRBV7-9; cdr3_nt: TGTGCCAGCAGCTGGCGGGTGGACCGGGAATTTGAGACCCAGTACTTC; cdr3_aa: CASSWRVDREFETQYF
j_call: TRBJ2-1; clone_size: .; d_call: .; v_call: TRBV11-2; cdr3_nt: TGTGCCAGCAGCGACGCAGGGGTTAGGGAGTTCTTC; cdr3_aa: CASSDAGVREFF
j_call: TRBJ1-3; clone_size: .; d_call: .; v_call: TRBV5-8; cdr3_nt: TGTGCCAGCAGCTCGATGACTCTTAGCTCTGGAAACACCATATATTTT; cdr3_aa: CASSSMTLSSGNTIYF
j_call: TRBJ1-2; clone_size: .; d_call: .; v_call: TRBV19; cdr3_nt: TGTGCCAGTAGTATAGATGCGGCGGGGTCCTATGGCTACACCTTC; cdr3_aa: CASSIDAAGSYGYTF
j_call: TRBJ1-3; clone_size: once; d_call: .; v_call: TRBV9; cdr3_nt: TGTGCCAGCAGCGAAACCGGACAGGGAAACACCATATATTTT; cdr3_aa: CASSETGQGNTIYF
j_call: TRBJ2-1; clone_size: .; d_call: .; v_call: TRBV2; cdr3_nt: TGTGCCAGCAGTTTAAACAGGGCAACCTACAATGAGCAGTTCTTC; cdr3_aa: CASSLNRATYNEQFF
j_call: TRBJ2-7; clone_size: .; d_call: TRBD1; v_call: TRBV4-2; cdr3_nt: TGTGCCAGCAGCCAAGGAGGGGACAGGCCCAATTACGAGCAGTACTTC; cdr3_aa: CASSQGGDRPNYEQYF
j_call: TRBJ1-3; clone_size: .; d_call: .; v_call: TRBV6-1; cdr3_nt: TGTGCCAGCAGTGAGCAGGATTTCCGCTCTGGAAACACCATATATTTT; cdr3_aa: CASSEQDFRSGNTIYF
j_call: TRBJ1-5; clone_size: .; d_call: .; v_call: TRBV30; cdr3_nt: TGTGCCTGGAGTCCAGGGGAAGGGCAGCCCCAGCATTTT; cdr3_aa: CAWSPGEGQPQHF
j_call: TRBJ1-5; clone_size: .; d_call: .; v_call: TRBV7-2; cdr3_nt: TGTGCCAGCAGCCCACAGGCGTTCAATCAGCCCCAGCATTTT; cdr3_aa: CASSPQAFNQPQHF
j_call: TRBJ1-1; clone_size: .; d_call: .; v_call: TRBV6-5; cdr3_nt: TGTGCCAGCAGTATCTACACAGGGTCTGAAGCTTTCTTT; cdr3_aa: CASSIYTGSEAFF
j_call: TRBJ2-1; clone_size: .; d_call: TRBD2; v_call: TRBV7-9; cdr3_nt: TGTTCCAGCAGCTCGAGTAGCGGGAAGCCTTACAATGAGCAGTTCTTC; cdr3_aa: CSSSSSSGKPYNEQFF
j_call: TRBJ1-2; clone_size: .; d_call: TRBD1; v_call: TRBV5-4; cdr3_nt: TGTGCCAGCAGCTTAAGGTCAAAACAGGGGGGTGGCTACACCTTC; cdr3_aa: CASSLRSKQGGGYTF
j_call: TRBJ1-1; clone_size: .; d_call: TRBD1; v_call: TRBV2; cdr3_nt: TGTGCCAGCAGTGACAGGGGGCGAACTGAAGCTTTCTTT; cdr3_aa: CASSDRGRTEAFF
j_call: TRBJ1-1; clone_size: .; d_call: .; v_call: TRBV7-6; cdr3_nt: TGTGCCAGCAGCCAGGGGTCGGTGGACACTGAAGCTTTCTTT; cdr3_aa: CASSQGSVDTEAFF
j_call: TRBJ2-7; clone_size: .; d_call: .; v_call: TRBV15; cdr3_nt: TGTGCCACCAGCTGGGGGGGGGCGAATTCCGAGCAGTACTTC; cdr3_aa: CATSWGGANSEQYF
j_call: TRBJ2-7; clone_size: .; d_call: .; v_call: TRBV4-3; cdr3_nt: TGCGCCAGCAGCCAGCTTGGGGACTACGAGCAGTACTTC; cdr3_aa: CASSQLGDYEQYF
j_call: TRBJ2-4; clone_size: .; d_call: .; v_call: TRBV18; cdr3_nt: TGTGCCAGCTCACCAGGGTTCCGCCCACAGGGAGAAAACATTCAGTACTTC; cdr3_aa: CASSPGFRPQGENIQYF
j_call: TRBJ2-3; clone_size: once; d_call: .; v_call: TRBV9; cdr3_nt: TGTGCCAGCAGCGTAGGAGTAAGCACAGATACGCAGTATTTT; cdr3_aa: CASSVGVSTDTQYF
j_call: TRBJ2-1; clone_size: .; d_call: TRBD1; v_call: TRBV5-1; cdr3_nt: TGCGCCAGCAGCTTGGCCGGGACAGGGGGGTTCTTC; cdr3_aa: CASSLAGTGGFF
j_call: TRBJ2-7; clone_size: few; d_call: TRBD1; v_call: TRBV4-2; cdr3_nt: TGTGCCAGCAGCCAAGATCAAACAGGGGGCTACGAGCAGTACTTC; cdr3_aa: CASSQDQTGGYEQYF
j_call: TRBJ1-5; clone_size: .; d_call: .; v_call: TRBV13; cdr3_nt: TGTGCAAGACGGCGGGTAGAGAGCAATCAGCCCCAGCATTTT; cdr3_aa: CARRRVESNQPQHF
j_call: TRBJ2-7; clone_size: .; d_call: TRBD2; v_call: TRBV19; cdr3_nt: TGTGCCAGCAAAACCGGGACTAGCTCGCACGAGCAGTACTTC; cdr3_aa: CASKTGTSSHEQYF
j_call: TRBJ1-6; clone_size: .; d_call: .; v_call: TRBV18; cdr3_nt: TGTGCCAGCTCAGAGGAGCGGGATTCACCCCTCCACTTT; cdr3_aa: CASSEERDSPLHF
j_call: TRBJ1-1; clone_size: .; d_call: .; v_call: TRBV18; cdr3_nt: TGTGCCAGCTCACCCATGACAGGGAACACTGAAGCTTTCTTT; cdr3_aa: CASSPMTGNTEAFF
j_call: TRBJ1-1; clone_size: .; d_call: .; v_call: TRBV11-2; cdr3_nt: TGTGCCAGCAGTTGGAGGGACGGGGAAGCTTTCTTT; cdr3_aa: CASSWRDGEAFF
j_call: TRBJ1-5; clone_size: .; d_call: TRBD1; v_call: TRBV28; cdr3_nt: TGTGCCAGCAGGGAGACCAGGACAGGGCAACGCAATCAGCCCCAGCATTTT; cdr3_aa: CASRETRTGQRNQPQHF
j_call: TRBJ1-2; clone_size: few; d_call: TRBD1; v_call: TRBV30; cdr3_nt: TGTGCCTGGGCCGCAGGGGGCATCAATGGCTACACCTTC; cdr3_aa: CAWAAGGINGYTF
j_call: TRBJ2-7; clone_size: .; d_call: TRBD2; v_call: TRBV5-4; cdr3_nt: TGTGCCAGCAGCGGGCGGGGGGGGAGGGCCCCCTCCTACGAGCAGTACTTC; cdr3_aa: CASSGRGGRAPSYEQYF